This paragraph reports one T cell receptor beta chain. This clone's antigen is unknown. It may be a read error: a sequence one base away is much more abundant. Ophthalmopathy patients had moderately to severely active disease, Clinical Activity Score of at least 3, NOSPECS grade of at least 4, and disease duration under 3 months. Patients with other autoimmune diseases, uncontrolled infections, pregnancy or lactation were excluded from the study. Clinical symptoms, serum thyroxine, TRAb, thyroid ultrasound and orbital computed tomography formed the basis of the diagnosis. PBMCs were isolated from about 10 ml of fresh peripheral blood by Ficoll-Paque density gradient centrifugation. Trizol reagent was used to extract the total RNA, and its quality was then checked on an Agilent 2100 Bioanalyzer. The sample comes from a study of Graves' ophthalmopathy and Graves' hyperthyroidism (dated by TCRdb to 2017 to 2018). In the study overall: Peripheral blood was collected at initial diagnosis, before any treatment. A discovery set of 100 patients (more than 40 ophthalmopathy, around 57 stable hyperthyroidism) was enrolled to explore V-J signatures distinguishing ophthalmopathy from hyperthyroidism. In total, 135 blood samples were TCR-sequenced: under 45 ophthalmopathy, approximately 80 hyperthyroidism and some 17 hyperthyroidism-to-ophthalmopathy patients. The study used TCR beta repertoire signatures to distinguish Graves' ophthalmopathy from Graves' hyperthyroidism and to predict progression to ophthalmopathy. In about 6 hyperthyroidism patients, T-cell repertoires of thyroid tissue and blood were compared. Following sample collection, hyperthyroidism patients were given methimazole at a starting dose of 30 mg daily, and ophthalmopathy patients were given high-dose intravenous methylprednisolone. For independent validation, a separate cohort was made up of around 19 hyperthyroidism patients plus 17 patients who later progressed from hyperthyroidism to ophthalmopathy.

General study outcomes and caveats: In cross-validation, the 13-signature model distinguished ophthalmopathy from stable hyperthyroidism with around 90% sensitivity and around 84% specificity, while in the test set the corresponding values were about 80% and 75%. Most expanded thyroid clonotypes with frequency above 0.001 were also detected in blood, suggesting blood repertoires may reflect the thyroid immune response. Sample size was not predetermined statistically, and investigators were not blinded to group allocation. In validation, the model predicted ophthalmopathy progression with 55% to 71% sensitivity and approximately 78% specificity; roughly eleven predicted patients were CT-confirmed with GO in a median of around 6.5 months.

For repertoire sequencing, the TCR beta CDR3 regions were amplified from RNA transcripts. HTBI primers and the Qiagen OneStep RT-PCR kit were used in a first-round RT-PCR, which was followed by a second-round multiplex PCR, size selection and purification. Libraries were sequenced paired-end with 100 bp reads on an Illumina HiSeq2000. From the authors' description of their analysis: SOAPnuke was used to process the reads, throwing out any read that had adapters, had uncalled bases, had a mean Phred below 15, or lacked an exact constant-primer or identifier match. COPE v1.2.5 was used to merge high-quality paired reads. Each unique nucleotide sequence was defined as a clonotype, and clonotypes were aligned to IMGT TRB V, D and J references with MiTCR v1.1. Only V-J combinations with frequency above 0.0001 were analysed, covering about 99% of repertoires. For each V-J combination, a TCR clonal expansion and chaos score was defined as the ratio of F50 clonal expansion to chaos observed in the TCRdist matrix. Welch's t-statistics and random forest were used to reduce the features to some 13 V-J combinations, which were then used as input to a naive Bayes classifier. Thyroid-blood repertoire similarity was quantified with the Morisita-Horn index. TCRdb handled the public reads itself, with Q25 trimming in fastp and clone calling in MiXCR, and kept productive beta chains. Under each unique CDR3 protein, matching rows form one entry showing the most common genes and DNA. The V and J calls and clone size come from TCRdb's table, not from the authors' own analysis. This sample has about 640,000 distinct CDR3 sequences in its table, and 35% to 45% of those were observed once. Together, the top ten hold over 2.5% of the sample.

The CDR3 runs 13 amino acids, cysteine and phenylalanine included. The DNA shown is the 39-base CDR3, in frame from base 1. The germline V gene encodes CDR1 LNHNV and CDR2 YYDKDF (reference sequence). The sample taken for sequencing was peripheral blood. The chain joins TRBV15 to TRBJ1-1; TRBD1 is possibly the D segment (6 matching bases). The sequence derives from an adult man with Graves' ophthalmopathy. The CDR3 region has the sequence CATSRGGGTEASF. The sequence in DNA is TGTGCCACCAGCAGGGGTGGGGGCACTGAAGCTTCCTTT.